The TCR beta chain under discussion was sequenced for a study of OX40 agonist ivuxolimab in advanced cancers. About the study: Dose-escalation subjects each had hepatocellular carcinoma, melanoma, renal cell or head and neck cancer. Males comprised over 80% of the group, whose mean age was about 60 years (range about 20 to 79). Study conclusions and caveats: Low normalized clonal expansion also occurred in some nonresponding patients. No antigen was identified for the clonally expanded peripheral T cells.

Note on this clone: Its antigen remains unknown.

This CDR3 is built from 14 residues. The V and J ends lost 4 bases and 13 bases respectively, with 19 bases between them. From germline, CDR1 is MNHEY and CDR2 SMNVEV (reference sequence). Measured with immunoSEQ multiplex PCR; TCRdb has only the in-frame clones, and not every one. The sample shows some 70,000 clones, approximately 90% of them seen only once. Sequenced material: CD4+ or CD8+ T cells sorted from blood, taken in a trial of the OX40 agonist ivuxolimab. The chain joins TRBV27 to TRBJ1-4; D possibly corresponds to TRBD1 (6 bases). This TCR came from an adult with an advanced solid tumor such as melanoma, head and neck, liver or kidney cancer. CDR3 in amino acids: CASSSTAFTGILFF. Here the CDR3 DNA reads TGTGCCAGCAGTTCTACCGCATTCACAGGGATACTGTTTTTT. The variable domain in full, completed from reference TRBV27 and TRBJ1-4, reads EAQVTQNPRYLITVTGKKLTVTCSQNMNHEYMSWYRQDPGLGLRQIYYSMNVEVTDKGDVPEGYKVSRKEKRNFPLILESPSPNQTSLYFCASSSTAFTGILFFGSGTQLSVL.